This T cell receptor (beta chain) was recorded in a study of beta chain features in type 1 diabetes. Every bit of the isolated RNA underwent reverse transcription, so sequencing read expressed TCRB transcripts. Libraries were prepared by immunoSEQ multiplex PCR; TCRdb keeps only in-frame clonotypes and omits some of them. The table includes 860,000 or so clones, roughly 16% detected once. Germline CDR1 is SGHTA and CDR2 is FQGNSA. With 3 bases removed from V and 1 base from J, the gap between germline ends came to 15 bases. The CDR3 totals 16 residues. In this sample, this clone turned up a few times.

The sequenced material came from naive CD4+ T cells from blood. V and J are TRBV7-2 and TRBJ1-2; possibly TRBD1 for D (5 bases). This TCR came from a woman younger than 30 in good health. The CDR3 loop reads CASSFTLGVGNYGYTF. In nucleotides, the CDR3 is TGTGCCAGCAGCTTTACCCTAGGGGTTGGTAACTATGGCTACACCTTC.